This TCR beta chain is from a study of T-cell memory formation after mild COVID-19. Study-level points and caveats: From day 15 to 85, contracting clones were balanced between CD4 and CD8, whereas later expanders leaned toward CD4+.

TCRalpha and TCRbeta libraries used 5'RACE with constant-segment primers and UMIs. MiXCR was run by TCRdb on the 5' RACE reads, yielding one entry per CDR3 protein. The sample lists about half a million distinct CDR3 sequences, 15% to 20% occurring once. Worth noting for this clonotype: Its specificity is unknown.

CDR1 and CDR2 (germline): SGHDT, YYEEEE. CDR3 length: 17 amino acids. V shed 1 base and J shed 3 bases, with 17 bases lying between them. This TCR derives from an adult woman who had mild COVID-19 (a few samples of this study predate the infection). Cell type and time point are not known. Material: PBMCs or a T cell subset sorted from them (not recorded which). This rearrangement joins TRBV5-6 to TRBJ1-5; no definite D call. The CDR3 here is CASSLRARRHHNQPQHF. CDR3 nucleotides: TGTGCCAGCAGCTTGAGGGCCCGCAGACACCACAATCAGCCCCAGCATTTT.